This is a list of T cell receptor beta chains from one sample in a study of Graves' ophthalmopathy and Graves' hyperthyroidism. MiXCR, applied by TCRdb to the multiplex PCR reads, yields one record per CDR3 protein. The sample includes about 740,000 distinct CDR3 sequences, 40% of them seen just once. Sequences were obtained from peripheral blood. These TCRs come from an adult man with Graves' ophthalmopathy. The CDR3 runs from the conserved cysteine through the conserved F or W. The D gene is left open where the match is weak. Clone size appears in some rows only: once, few, many, or a class for an expanded clone.

j_call v_call clone_size d_call cdr3_aa cdr3_nt
TRBJ2-7 TRBV20-1 - TRBD2 CSARALAGVSYEQYF TGCAGTGCTAGAGCACTAGCGGGAGTCTCCTACGAGCAGTACTTC
TRBJ2-6 TRBV7-9 - - CASSPLSGANVLTF TGTGCCAGCAGCCCCCTCTCTGGGGCCAACGTCCTGACTTTC
TRBJ2-2 TRBV10-2 few TRBD1 CASSQDGQGAGGELFF TGTGCCAGCAGCCAAGACGGACAGGGTGCAGGCGGGGAGCTGTTTTTT
TRBJ2-5 TRBV5-1 few TRBD1 CASSSSLQGAETQYF TGCGCCAGCAGTTCCTCACTACAGGGGGCCGAGACCCAGTACTTC
TRBJ2-5 TRBV20-1 - TRBD2 CSARAGDWGYF TGCAGTGCTAGGGCGGGGGACTGGGGGTACTTC
TRBJ1-5 TRBV12-3/TRBV12-4 few TRBD1 CASSFQNRGNQPQHF TGTGCCAGCAGTTTTCAGAACAGGGGGAATCAGCCCCAGCATTTT
TRBJ2-5 TRBV25-1 - TRBD1 CASSEARDRGKAQYF TGTGCCAGCAGTGAAGCCCGGGACAGGGGGAAGGCCCAGTACTTC
TRBJ1-2 TRBV7-9 many - CASSETLTVTNYGYTF TGTGCCAGCAGCGAAACTTTGACAGTTACTAACTATGGCTACACCTTC
TRBJ2-7 TRBV20-1 many - CSARQDSYEQYF TGCAGTGCTAGACAGGACTCCTACGAGCAGTACTTC
TRBJ1-4 TRBV14 - - CASSRRPTNEKLFF TGTGCCAGCAGCCGCAGGCCAACTAATGAAAAACTGTTTTTT
TRBJ1-1 TRBV24-1 many - CATSDPRTGNTEAFF TGTGCCACCAGTGATCCACGGACGGGTAACACTGAAGCTTTCTTT
TRBJ1-5 TRBV10-3 many - CAISESGGRQPQHF TGTGCCATCAGTGAGTCAGGGGGAAGGCAGCCCCAGCATTTT
TRBJ1-4 TRBV19 few TRBD1 CASRGTGTMPNEKLFF TGTGCCAGTCGTGGGACAGGGACTATGCCTAATGAAAAACTGTTTTTT
TRBJ1-2 TRBV20-1 - TRBD1 CSARDTPSRGRGGYTF TGCAGTGCTAGAGATACCCCCTCCAGGGGGCGCGGTGGCTACACCTTC
TRBJ1-4 TRBV25-1 - - CASSFPGSRPNEKLFF TGTGCCAGCAGTTTCCCAGGGAGTCGTCCTAATGAAAAACTGTTTTTT
TRBJ1-4 TRBV19 - TRBD1 CAWSVMRGHEKLFF TGTGCCTGGAGTGTAATGAGGGGGCACGAAAAACTGTTTTTT
TRBJ1-2 TRBV4-3 - - CASSQAVTDYGYTF TGCGCCAGCAGCCAAGCGGTGACAGATTATGGCTACACCTTC
TRBJ1-4 TRBV5-4 - - CASSQKGGGATNEKLFF TGTGCCAGCAGCCAAAAAGGGGGGGGCGCCACTAATGAAAAACTGTTTTTT
TRBJ2-6 TRBV10-3 - - CAISYSFSGANVLTF TGTGCCATCAGTTACTCGTTCTCTGGGGCCAACGTCCTGACTTTC
TRBJ2-7 TRBV25-1 - - CASSSGIDYEQYF TGTGCCAGCAGTTCCGGGATCGACTACGAGCAGTACTTC
TRBJ1-1 TRBV10-3 - TRBD1 CASTTSGTGSVFMNTEAFF TGTGCCAGCACCACCTCCGGGACAGGTTCGGTCTTCATGAACACTGAAGCTTTCTTT
TRBJ2-7 TRBV6-6 few TRBD2 CASSYSTSGMNNEQYF TGTGCCAGCAGTTACTCGACTAGCGGGATGAATAACGAGCAGTACTTC
TRBJ1-4 TRBV7-6 many TRBD1 CASSQEQGINEKLFF TGTGCCAGCAGCCAGGAACAGGGGATCAATGAAAAACTGTTTTTT
TRBJ2-5 TRBV7-4 few - CASSQEPETQYF TGTGCCAGCAGCCAGGAACCGGAGACCCAGTACTTC
TRBJ1-6 TRBV7-9 - TRBD1 CASSFLGTGYSPLHF TGTGCCAGCAGCTTTTTGGGGACAGGGTATTCACCCCTCCACTTT
TRBJ2-2 TRBV7-9 many - CARGFSGELFF TGTGCCCGTGGGTTTTCCGGGGAGCTGTTTTTT
TRBJ1-6 TRBV19 - - CASSMSGAYNSPLHF TGTGCCAGTAGTATGTCAGGGGCCTATAATTCACCCCTCCACTTT
TRBJ1-2 TRBV10-2 - - CAPGADKVGYTF TGTGCCCCTGGGGCAGACAAGGTTGGCTACACCTTC
TRBJ2-7 TRBV2 many - CASSRRVEREQYF TGTGCCAGCAGCCGCAGGGTCGAACGCGAGCAGTACTTC
TRBJ2-7 TRBV10-1 - - CASSEGPINLYEQYF TGCGCCAGCAGTGAAGGGCCTATTAACTTGTACGAGCAGTACTTC
TRBJ2-7 TRBV19 few - CASKITGSASYEQYF TGTGCCAGCAAAATTACCGGGTCTGCATCCTACGAGCAGTACTTC
TRBJ1-6 TRBV10-3 - - CAISESGTNLPLHF TGTGCCATCAGTGAGTCAGGGACTAATTTACCCCTCCACTTT
TRBJ2-5 TRBV5-6 few - CASSLAGFGTQYF TGTGCCAGCAGCCTCGCTGGGTTTGGGACCCAGTACTTC
TRBJ2-7 TRBV20-1 many TRBD1 CSASDRGKGEQYF TGCAGTGCTAGTGACAGGGGCAAGGGCGAGCAGTACTTC
TRBJ2-2 TRBV25-1 - - CASSLFVLRAPATKTGELFF TGTGCCAGCAGCTTATTTGTTCTTAGGGCTCCAGCGACTAAGACCGGGGAGCTGTTTTTT
TRBJ2-2 TRBV5-1 - TRBD1 CATSLTGSGELFF TGCGCCACCAGCCTGACAGGGTCCGGGGAGCTGTTTTTT
TRBJ2-7 TRBV7-9 - - CASKGGGFEQYF TGTGCCAGCAAGGGGGGGGGGTTCGAGCAGTACTTC
TRBJ1-5 TRBV10-2 - - CASSEPGTDQPQHF TGCGCCAGCAGTGAGCCAGGGACGGATCAGCCCCAGCATTTT
TRBJ1-4 TRBV4-1 - TRBD1 CASSQRTGLGEKLFF TGCGCCAGCAGCCAAAGGACAGGGTTGGGTGAAAAACTGTTTTTT